This T cell receptor (beta chain) originates from a study of blood T cell repertoires in COVID-19. Across the whole study: Acute-phase and convalescent COVID-19 samples originated in the United States, Italy and Spain. T cells, B-cell-depleted T cells, or PBMCs provided the cDNA or gDNA that served as material.

Germline CDR1 and CDR2: LNHNV and YYDKDF (reference sequence). Trimming shortened V by 0 bases and J by 3 bases, and 12 bases separated the two germline ends. The length of the CDR3 is 16 residues. Clones were read by immunoSEQ multiplex PCR, and TCRdb kept only the in-frame ones, dropping some. The sample carries around 80,000 clones, approximately 82% recorded once. The source of this sequence is a human donor in a cohort sampled during active COVID-19. The gene calls are TRBV15 and TRBJ1-5, with D possibly TRBD1 on 6 matching bases. Sequencing was carried out using peripheral blood. The CDR3 sequence is CATSRDRTGYNQPQHF. CDR3 DNA sequence: TGTGCCACCAGCAGAGATAGAACAGGGTACAATCAGCCCCAGCATTTT.